This T cell receptor (beta chain) was documented in a study of T cell responses to AZD1222 COVID-19 vaccine. The V gene lost 8 bases and the J gene lost 1 base, with 6 bases spanning the gap. Germline CDR1 and CDR2: MDHEN and SYDVKM. CDR3 length: 12 amino acids. In regard to this clone: What it binds is not known.

Clones were read by immunoSEQ multiplex PCR, and TCRdb kept only the in-frame ones, dropping some. The data show around 92,000 clones, around 84% seen once. Study results and caveats: Regions 160-218 and 743-854 dominated among vaccine-associated CD4 TCRs spanning spike. Only after the peak T cell response were repertoires sampled.

V usage is TRBV28 and J usage is TRBJ2-1; unclear D gene. The sample was peripheral blood, taken on day 0 of AZD1222 vaccination. The receptor was isolated from an adult in good health. CDR3 in amino acids: CASSWSYNEQFF. In DNA, the CDR3 is TGTGCCAGCTCTTGGTCCTACAATGAGCAGTTCTTC.